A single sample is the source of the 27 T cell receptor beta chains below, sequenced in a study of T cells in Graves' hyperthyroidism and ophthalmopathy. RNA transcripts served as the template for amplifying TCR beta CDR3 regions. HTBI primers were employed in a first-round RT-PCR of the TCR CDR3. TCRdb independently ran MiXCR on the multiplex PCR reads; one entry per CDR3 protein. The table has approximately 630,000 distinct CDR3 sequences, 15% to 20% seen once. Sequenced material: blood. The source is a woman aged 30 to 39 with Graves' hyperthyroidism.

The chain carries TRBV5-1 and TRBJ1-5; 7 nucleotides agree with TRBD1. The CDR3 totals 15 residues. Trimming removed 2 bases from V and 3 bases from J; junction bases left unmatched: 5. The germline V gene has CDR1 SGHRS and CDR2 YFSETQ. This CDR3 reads CASSLRGQPNQPQHF. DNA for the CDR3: TGCGCCAGCAGCTTAAGGGGACAGCCCAATCAGCCCCAGCATTTT.

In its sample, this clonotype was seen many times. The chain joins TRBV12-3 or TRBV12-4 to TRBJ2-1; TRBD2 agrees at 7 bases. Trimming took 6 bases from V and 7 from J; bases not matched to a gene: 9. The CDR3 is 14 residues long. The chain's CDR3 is CASRRDYPSNEQFF. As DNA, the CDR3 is TGTGCCAGCAGGCGGGACTACCCGTCGAATGAGCAGTTCTTC.

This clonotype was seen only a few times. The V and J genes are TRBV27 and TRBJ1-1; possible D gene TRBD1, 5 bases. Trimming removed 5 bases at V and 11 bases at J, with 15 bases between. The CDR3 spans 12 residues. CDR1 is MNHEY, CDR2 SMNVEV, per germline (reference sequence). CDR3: CASSPGAAGAFF. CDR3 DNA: TGTGCCAGCAGTCCCGGGGCCGCGGGGGCTTTCTTT.

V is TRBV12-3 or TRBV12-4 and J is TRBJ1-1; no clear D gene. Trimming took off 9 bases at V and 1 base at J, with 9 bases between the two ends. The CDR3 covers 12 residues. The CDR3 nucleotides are TGTGCCAGTCGGCGCGCGAACACTGAAGCTTTCTTT. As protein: CASRRANTEAFF.

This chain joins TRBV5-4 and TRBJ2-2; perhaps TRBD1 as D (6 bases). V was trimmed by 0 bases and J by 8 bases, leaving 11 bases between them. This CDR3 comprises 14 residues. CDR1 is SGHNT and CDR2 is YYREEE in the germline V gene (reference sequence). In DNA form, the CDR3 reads TGTGCCAGCAGCTTGGATGGGGGCTCGGGGGAGCTGTTTTTT. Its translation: CASSLDGGSGELFF.

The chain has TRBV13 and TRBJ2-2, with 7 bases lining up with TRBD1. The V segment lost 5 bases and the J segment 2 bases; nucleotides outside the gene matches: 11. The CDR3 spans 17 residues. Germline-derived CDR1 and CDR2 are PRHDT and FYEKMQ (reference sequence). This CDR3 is CASSPSGGQANTGELFF. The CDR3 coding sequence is TGTGCCAGCAGCCCTTCTGGTGGACAGGCTAACACCGGGGAGCTGTTTTTT.

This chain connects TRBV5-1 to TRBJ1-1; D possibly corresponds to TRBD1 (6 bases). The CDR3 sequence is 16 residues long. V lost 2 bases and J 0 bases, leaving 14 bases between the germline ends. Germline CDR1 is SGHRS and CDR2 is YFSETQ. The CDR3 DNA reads TGCGCCAGCAGCTTACAGGGACTTACAATGAACACTGAAGCTTTCTTT. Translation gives CASSLQGLTMNTEAFF.

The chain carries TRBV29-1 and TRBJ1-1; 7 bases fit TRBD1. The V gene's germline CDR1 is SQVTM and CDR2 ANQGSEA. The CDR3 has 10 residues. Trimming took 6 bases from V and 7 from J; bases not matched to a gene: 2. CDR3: CSVGDSEAFF. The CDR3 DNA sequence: TGCAGCGTGGGGGACAGTGAAGCTTTCTTT.

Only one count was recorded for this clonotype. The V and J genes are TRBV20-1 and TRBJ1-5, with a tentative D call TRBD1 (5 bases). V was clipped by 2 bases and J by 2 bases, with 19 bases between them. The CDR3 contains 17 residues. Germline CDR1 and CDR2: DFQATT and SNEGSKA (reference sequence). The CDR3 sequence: CSARSFWTGGGNQPQHF. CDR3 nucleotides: TGCAGTGCTAGATCCTTTTGGACGGGAGGGGGCAATCAGCCCCAGCATTTT.

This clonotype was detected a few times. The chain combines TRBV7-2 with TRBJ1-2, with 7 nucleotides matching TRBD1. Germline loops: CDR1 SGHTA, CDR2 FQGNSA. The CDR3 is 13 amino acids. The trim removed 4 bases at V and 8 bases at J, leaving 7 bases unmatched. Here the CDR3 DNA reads TGTGCCAGCAGCTCGAACAGGGGTCTGGGCTACACCTTC. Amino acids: CASSSNRGLGYTF. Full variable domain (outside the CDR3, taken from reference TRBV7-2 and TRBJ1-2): GAGVSQSPSNKVTEKGKDVELRCDPISGHTALYWYRQSLGQGLEFLIYFQGNSAPDKSGLPSDRFSAERTGGSVSTLTIQRTQQEDSAVYLCASSSNRGLGYTFGSGTRLTVV.

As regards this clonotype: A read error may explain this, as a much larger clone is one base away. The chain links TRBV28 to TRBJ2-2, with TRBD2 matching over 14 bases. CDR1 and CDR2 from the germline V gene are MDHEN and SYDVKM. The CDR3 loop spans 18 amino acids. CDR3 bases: TGTGCCAGCAGTTTATCGGGACTAGCGGGAGCGAACGCCGGGGAGCTGTTTTTT. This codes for CASSLSGLAGANAGELFF.

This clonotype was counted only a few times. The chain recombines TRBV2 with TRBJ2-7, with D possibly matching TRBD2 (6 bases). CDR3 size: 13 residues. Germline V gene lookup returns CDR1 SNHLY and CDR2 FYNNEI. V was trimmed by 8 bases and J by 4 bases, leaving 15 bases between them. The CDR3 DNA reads TGTGCCAGCGGCCCCCTAGCGACGTACGAGCAGTACTTC. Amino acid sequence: CASGPLATYEQYF.

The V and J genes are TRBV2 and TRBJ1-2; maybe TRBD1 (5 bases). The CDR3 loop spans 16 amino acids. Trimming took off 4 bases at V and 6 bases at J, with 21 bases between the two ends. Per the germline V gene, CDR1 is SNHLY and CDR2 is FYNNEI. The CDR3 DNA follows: TGTGCCAGCAGTGGCCGGGACGCAAGTAGGTCACATGGCTACACCTTC. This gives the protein CASSGRDASRSHGYTF.

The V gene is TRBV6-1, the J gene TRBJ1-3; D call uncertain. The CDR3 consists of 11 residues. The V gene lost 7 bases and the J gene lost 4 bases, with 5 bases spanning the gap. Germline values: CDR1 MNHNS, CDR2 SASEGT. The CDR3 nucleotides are TGTGCCAGCATGAACGGAAACACCATATATTTT. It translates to CASMNGNTIYF.

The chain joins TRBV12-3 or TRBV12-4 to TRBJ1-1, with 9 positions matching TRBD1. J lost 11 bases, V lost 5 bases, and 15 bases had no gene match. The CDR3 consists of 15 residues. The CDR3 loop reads CASSPYRTGAWEAFF. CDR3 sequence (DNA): TGTGCCAGCAGTCCCTACCGGACAGGGGCATGGGAGGCTTTCTTT.

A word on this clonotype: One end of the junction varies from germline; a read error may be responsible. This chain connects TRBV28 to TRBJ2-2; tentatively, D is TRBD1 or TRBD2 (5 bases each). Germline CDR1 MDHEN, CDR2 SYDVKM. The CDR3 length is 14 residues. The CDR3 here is CASSPLQNTGDLFF. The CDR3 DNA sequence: TGTGCCAGCAGTCCACTTCAGAACACCGGGGACCTGTTTTTT.

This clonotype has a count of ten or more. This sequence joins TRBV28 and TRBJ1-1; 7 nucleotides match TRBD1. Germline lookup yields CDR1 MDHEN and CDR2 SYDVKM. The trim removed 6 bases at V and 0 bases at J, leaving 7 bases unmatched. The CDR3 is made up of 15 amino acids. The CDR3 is CASRPTQGMNTEAFF. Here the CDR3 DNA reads TGTGCCAGCAGACCTACACAGGGGATGAACACTGAAGCTTTCTTT.

In DNA form, the CDR3 reads TGTGCTAGTGGACCCACGGGACAGGGGAGGAATCAGCCCCAGCATTTT. This translates into CASGPTGQGRNQPQHF. The chain carries TRBV12-5 and TRBJ1-5, with TRBD1 matching 10 bases. There are 16 residues in the CDR3. Germline V lookup: CDR1 LGHNT, CDR2 FRNRAP. J gave up 4 bases and V 6 bases, and 9 bases lay outside the gene matches.

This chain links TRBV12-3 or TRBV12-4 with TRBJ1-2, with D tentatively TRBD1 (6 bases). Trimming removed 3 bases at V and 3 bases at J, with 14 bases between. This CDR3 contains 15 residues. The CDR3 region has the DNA TGTGCCAGCAGTTTGGACCGGACAGCTTACTATGGCTACACCTTC. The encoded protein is CASSLDRTAYYGYTF.

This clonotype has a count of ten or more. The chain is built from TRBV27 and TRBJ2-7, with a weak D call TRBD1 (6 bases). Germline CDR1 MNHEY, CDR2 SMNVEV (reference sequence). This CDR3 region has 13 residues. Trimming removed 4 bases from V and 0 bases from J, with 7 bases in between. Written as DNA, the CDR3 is TGTGCCAGCAGTTACAGGGCCTCCTACGAGCAGTACTTC. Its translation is CASSYRASYEQYF.

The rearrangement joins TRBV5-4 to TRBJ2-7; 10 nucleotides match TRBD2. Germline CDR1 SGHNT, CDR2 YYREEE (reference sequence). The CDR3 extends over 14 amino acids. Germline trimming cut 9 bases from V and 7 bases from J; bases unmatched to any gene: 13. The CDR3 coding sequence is TGTGCCACCCGGGCTAGCGGGAGTCGCAGAGAGCAGTACTTC. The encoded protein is CATRASGSRREQYF.

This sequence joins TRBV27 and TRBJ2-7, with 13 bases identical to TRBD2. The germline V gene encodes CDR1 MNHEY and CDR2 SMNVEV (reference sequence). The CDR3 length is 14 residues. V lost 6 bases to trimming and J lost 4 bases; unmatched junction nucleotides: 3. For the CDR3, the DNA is TGTGCCAGCAGAGGACTAGCGGGAGTGTACGAGCAGTACTTC. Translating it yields CASRGLAGVYEQYF.

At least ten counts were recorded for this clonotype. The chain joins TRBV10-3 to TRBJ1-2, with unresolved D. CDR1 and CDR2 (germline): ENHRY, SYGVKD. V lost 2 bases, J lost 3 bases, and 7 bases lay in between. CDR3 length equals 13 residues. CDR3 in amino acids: CAISEPTHYGYTF. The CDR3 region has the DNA TGTGCCATCAGTGAGCCGACGCACTATGGCTACACCTTC.

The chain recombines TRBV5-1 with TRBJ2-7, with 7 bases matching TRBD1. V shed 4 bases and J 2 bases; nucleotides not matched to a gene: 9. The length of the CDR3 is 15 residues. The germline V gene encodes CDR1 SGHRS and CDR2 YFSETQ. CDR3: CASSPTWDRTYEQYF. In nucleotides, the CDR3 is TGCGCCAGCAGCCCTACTTGGGACAGAACCTACGAGCAGTACTTC. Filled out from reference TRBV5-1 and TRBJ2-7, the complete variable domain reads KAGVTQTPRYLIKTRGQQVTLSCSPISGHRSVSWYQQTPGQGLQFLFEYFSETQRNKGNFPGRFSGRQFSNSRSEMNVSTLELGDSALYLCASSPTWDRTYEQYFGPGTRLTVT.

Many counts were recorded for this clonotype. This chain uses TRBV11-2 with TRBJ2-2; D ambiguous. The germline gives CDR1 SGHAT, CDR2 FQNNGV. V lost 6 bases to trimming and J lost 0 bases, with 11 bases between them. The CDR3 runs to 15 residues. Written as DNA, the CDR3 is TGTGCCAGCAGGGCTGACACAACGAACACCGGGGAGCTGTTTTTT. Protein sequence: CASRADTTNTGELFF.

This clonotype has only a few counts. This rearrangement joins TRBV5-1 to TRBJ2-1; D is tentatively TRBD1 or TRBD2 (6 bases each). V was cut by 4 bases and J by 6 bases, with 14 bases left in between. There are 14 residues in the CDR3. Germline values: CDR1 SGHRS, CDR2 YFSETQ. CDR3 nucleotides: TGCGCCAGCAGCCCCCTAGGGGGGACCAATGAGCAGTTCTTC. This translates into CASSPLGGTNEQFF.

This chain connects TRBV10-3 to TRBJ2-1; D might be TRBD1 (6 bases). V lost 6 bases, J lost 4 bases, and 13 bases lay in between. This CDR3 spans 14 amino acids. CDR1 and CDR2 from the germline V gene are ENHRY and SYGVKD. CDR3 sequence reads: CAIRQQGPYNEQFF. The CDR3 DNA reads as TGTGCCATCAGACAACAGGGACCTTACAATGAGCAGTTCTTC.